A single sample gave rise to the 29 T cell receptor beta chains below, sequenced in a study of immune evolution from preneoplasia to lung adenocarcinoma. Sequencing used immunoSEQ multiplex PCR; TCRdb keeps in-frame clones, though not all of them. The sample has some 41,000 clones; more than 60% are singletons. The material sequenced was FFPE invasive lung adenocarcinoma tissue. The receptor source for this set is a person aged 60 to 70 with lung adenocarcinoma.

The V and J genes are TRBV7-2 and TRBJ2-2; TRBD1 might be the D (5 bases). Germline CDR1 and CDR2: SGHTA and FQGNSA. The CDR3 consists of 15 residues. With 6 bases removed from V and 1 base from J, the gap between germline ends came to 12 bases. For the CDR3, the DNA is TGTGCCAGCAGACTCGACAGCTTGAACACCGGGGAGCTGTTTTTT. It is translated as CASRLDSLNTGELFF.

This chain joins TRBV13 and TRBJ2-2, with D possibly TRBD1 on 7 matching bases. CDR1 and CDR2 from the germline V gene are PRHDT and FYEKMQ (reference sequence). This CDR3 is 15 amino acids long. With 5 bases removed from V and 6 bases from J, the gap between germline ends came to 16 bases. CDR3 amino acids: CASSPGGAGPGELFF. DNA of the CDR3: TGTGCCAGCAGCCCAGGGGGAGCGGGCCCCGGGGAGCTGTTTTTT.

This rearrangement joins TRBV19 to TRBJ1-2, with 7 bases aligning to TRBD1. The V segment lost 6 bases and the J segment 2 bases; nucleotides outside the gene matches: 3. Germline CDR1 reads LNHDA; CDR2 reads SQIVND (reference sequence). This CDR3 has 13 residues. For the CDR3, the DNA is TGTGCCAGTAGACCGGGACAGAACTATGGCTACACCTTC. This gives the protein CASRPGQNYGYTF.

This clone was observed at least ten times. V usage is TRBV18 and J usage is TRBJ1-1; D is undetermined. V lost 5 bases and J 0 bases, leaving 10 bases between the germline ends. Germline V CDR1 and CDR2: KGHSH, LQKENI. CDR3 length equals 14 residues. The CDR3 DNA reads TGTGCCAGCTCAACTTACGTGGTGAACACTGAAGCTTTCTTT. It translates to CASSTYVVNTEAFF.

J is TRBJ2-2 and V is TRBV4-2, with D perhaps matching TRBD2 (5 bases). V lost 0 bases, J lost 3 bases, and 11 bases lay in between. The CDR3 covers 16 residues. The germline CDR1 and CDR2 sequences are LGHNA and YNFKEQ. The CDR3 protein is CASSQEPADYTGELFF. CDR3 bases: TGTGCCAGCAGCCAAGAGCCAGCGGACTACACCGGGGAGCTGTTTTTT.

The CDR3 reads CRGGGAGSGTEAFF. The CDR3 coding sequence is TGCAGGGGTGGGGGGGCGGGGAGTGGGACTGAAGCTTTCTTT. This rearrangement joins TRBV29-1 to TRBJ1-1; TRBD1 is a possible D gene (6 bases). Germline assignment: CDR1 SQVTM and CDR2 ANQGSEA. The CDR3 totals 14 residues.

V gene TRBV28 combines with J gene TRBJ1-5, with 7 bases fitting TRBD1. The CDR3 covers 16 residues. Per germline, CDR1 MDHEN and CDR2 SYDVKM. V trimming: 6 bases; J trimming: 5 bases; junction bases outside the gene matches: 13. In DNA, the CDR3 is TGTGCCAGCAGCAGAGTACAGGGGATTGGCTATCAGCCCCAGCATTTT. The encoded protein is CASSRVQGIGYQPQHF.

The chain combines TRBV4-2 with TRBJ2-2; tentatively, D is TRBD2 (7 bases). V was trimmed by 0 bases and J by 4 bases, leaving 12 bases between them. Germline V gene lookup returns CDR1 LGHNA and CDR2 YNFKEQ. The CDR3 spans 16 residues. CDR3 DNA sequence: TGTGCCAGCAGCCAAGAAGTGGGAGGGGGCACCGGGGAGCTGTTTTTT. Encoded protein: CASSQEVGGGTGELFF.

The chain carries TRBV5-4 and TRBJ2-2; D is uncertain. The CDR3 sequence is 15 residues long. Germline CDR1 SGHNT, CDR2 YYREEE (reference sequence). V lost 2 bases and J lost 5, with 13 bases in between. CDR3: CASSLSSVRTGELFF. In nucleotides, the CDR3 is TGTGCCAGCAGCTTATCGTCCGTGAGGACCGGGGAGCTGTTTTTT.

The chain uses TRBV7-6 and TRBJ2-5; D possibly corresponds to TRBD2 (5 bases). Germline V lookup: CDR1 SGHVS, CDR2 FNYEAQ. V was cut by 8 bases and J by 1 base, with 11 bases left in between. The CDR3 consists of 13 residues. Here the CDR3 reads CASGGVTQETQYF. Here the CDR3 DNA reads TGTGCCAGCGGAGGAGTCACCCAAGAGACCCAGTACTTC.

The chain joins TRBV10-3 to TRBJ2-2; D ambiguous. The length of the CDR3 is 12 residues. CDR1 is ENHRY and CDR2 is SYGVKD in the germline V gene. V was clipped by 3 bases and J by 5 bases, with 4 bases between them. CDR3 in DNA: TGTGCCATCAGTGACTTGACCGGGGAGCTGTTTTTT. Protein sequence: CAISDLTGELFF.

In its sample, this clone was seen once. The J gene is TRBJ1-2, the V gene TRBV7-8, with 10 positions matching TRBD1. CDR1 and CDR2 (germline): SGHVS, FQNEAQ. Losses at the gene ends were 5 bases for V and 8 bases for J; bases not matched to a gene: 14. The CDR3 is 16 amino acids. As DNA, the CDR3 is TGTGCCAGCAGCGCGGGACAGGGGTCCAGCTGGGACGGCTACACCTTC. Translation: CASSAGQGSSWDGYTF.

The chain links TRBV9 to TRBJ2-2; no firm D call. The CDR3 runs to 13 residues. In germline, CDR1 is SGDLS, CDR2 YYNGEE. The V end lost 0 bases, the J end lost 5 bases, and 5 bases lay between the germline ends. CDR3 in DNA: TGTGCCAGCAGCGTAGGCATTACCGGGGAGCTGTTTTTT. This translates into CASSVGITGELFF.

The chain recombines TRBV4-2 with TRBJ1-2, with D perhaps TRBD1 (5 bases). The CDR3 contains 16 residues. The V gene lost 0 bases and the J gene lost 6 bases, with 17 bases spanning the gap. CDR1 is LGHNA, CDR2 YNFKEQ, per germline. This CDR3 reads CASSQDLGQGYDGYTF. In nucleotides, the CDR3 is TGTGCCAGCAGCCAAGATTTAGGGCAGGGATACGATGGCTACACCTTC.

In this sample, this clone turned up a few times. The CDR3 sequence: CASTPGQTYEQYF. The CDR3 DNA is TGTGCCAGCACCCCGGGACAGACCTACGAGCAGTACTTC. The rearrangement uses TRBV11-2 and TRBJ2-7, with TRBD1 matching over 7 bases. J gave up 2 bases and V 7 bases, and 5 bases lay outside the gene matches. The CDR3 length is 13 residues. Germline lookup yields CDR1 SGHAT and CDR2 FQNNGV. Full variable domain (missing parts from reference TRBV11-2 and TRBJ2-7): EAGVAQSPRYKIIEKRQSVAFWCNPISGHATLYWYQQILGQGPKLLIQFQNNGVVDDSQLPKDRFSAERLKGVDSTLKIQPAKLEDSAVYLCASTPGQTYEQYFGPGTRLTVT.

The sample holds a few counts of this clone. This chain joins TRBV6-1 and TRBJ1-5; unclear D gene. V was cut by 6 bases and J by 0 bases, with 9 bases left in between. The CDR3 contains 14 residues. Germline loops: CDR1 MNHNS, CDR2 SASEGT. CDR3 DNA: TGTGCCAGCAGCCTTTATAATAGCAATCAGCCCCAGCATTTT. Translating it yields CASSLYNSNQPQHF.

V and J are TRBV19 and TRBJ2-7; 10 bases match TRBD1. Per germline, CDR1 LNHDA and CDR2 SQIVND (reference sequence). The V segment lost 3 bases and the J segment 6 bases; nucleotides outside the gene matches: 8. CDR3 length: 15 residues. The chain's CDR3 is CASSISIGTGVEQYF. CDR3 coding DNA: TGTGCCAGTAGTATTTCAATAGGGACAGGGGTCGAGCAGTACTTC.

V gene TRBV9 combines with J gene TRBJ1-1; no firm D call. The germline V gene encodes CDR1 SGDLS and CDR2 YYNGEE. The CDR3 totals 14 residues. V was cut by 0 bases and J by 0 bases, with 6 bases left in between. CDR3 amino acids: CASSVGGMNTEAFF. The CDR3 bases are TGTGCCAGCAGCGTAGGAGGCATGAACACTGAAGCTTTCTTT.

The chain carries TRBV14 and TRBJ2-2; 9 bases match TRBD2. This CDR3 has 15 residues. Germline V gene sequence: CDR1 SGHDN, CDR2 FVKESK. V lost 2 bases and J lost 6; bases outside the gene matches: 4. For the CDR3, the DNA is TGTGCCAGCAGCCAAATAGCGGGAGCGGCCGGGGAGCTGTTTTTT. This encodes CASSQIAGAAGELFF.

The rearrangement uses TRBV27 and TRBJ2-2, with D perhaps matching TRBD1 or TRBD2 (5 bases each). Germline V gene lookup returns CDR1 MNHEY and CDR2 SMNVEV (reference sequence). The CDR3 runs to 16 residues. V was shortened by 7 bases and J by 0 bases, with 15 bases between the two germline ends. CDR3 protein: CASTNPGTANTGELFF. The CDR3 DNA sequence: TGTGCCAGCACCAACCCCGGGACCGCGAACACCGGGGAGCTGTTTTTT.

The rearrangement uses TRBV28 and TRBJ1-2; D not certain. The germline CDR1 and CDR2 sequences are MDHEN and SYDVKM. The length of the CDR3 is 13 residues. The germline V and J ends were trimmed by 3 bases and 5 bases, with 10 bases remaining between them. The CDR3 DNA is TGTGCCAGCAGTTTCCAACTAAGTTATGGCTACACCTTC. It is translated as CASSFQLSYGYTF.

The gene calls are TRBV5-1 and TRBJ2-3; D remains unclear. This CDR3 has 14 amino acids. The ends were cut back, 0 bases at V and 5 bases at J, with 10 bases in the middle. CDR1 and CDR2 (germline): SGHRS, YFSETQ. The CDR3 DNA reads TGCGCCAGCAGCTTGGGTGGGGTGGAAGATACGCAGTATTTT. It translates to CASSLGGVEDTQYF.

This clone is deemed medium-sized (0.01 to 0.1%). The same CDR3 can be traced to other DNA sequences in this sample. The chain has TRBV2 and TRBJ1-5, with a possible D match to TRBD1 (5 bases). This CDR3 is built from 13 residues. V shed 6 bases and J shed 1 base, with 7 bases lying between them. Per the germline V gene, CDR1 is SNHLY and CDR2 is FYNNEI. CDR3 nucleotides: TGTGCCAGCAGCAGGGACAGCAATCAGCCCCAGCATTTT. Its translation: CASSRDSNQPQHF.

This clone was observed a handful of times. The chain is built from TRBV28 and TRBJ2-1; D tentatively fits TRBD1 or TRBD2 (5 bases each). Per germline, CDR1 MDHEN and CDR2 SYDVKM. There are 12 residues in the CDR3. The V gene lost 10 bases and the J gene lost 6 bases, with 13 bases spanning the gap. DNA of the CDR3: TGTGCCACAGTCGGGGACGGCAATGAGCAGTTCTTC. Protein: CATVGDGNEQFF.

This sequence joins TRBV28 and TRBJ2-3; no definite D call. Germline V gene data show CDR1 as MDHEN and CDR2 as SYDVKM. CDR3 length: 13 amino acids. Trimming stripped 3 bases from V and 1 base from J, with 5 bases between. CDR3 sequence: CASSFSGTDTQYF. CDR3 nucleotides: TGTGCCAGCAGTTTCTCTGGCACAGATACGCAGTATTTT.

The CDR3 bases are TGTGCCAGCGGTTACATCCAGGGTGGGAATGAGCAGTTCTTC. Translated: CASGYIQGGNEQFF. V is TRBV2 and J is TRBJ2-1; maybe TRBD1 (5 bases). The CDR3 has 14 amino acids. CDR1 is SNHLY and CDR2 is FYNNEI in the germline V gene. The germline V and J ends were trimmed by 8 bases and 7 bases, with 18 bases remaining between them.

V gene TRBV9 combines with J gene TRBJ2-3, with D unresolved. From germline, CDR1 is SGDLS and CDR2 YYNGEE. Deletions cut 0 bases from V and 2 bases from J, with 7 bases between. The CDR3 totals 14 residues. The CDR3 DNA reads TGTGCCAGCAGCGTAGGACTCCTCACAGATACGCAGTATTTT. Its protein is CASSVGLLTDTQYF.

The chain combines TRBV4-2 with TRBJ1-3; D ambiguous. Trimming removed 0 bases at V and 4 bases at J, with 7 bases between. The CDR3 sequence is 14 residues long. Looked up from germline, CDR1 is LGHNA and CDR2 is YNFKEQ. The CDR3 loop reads CASSQDKAGNTIYF. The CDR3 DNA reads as TGTGCCAGCAGCCAAGATAAGGCAGGAAACACCATATATTTT.

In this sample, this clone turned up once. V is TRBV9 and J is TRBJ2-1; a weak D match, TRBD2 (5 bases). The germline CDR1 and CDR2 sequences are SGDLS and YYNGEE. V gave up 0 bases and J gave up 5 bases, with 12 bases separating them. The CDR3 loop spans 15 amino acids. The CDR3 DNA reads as TGTGCCAGCAGCGTAGGGCGAGGGAGACACAATGAGCAGTTCTTC. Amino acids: CASSVGRGRHNEQFF.